The present T cell receptor beta chain was sequenced within a study of sequential checkpoint blockade in melanoma. Background on the study: Roughly 22 patients had tumor biopsies before treatment and at week 13.

CDR1 SGHNT and CDR2 YENEEA come from the germline V gene. Trimming at V came to 4 bases and at J to 3 bases, leaving 5 bases not matched to a gene. The CDR3 contains 15 residues. Treatment meaning: randomized to nivolumab then ipilimumab (arm A) or the reverse (arm B). Measured with immunoSEQ multiplex PCR; TCRdb has only the in-frame clones, and not every one. The top ten hold about 14% of the sample, which has 800 to 900 clones, 23% seen once. This clone is deemed large. V usage is TRBV11-3 and J usage is TRBJ2-1, with 8 bases that match TRBD1. The sequence was obtained from a human donor with melanoma. Sequenced material: tumor tissue (inferred from file names), taken from a patient given nivolumab and ipilimumab in sequence. The CDR3, as DNA: TGTGCCAGCAGCTCTCCGGGACAGGACTACAATGAGCAGTTCTTC. Translating gives CASSSPGQDYNEQFF.